The source of this T cell receptor (beta chain) is a study of blood T cell repertoires in COVID-19. About the research overall: From T cells, B-cell-depleted T cells, or PBMCs came the material, which was cDNA or gDNA.

This CDR3 spans 15 amino acids. The germline gives CDR1 SGHRS, CDR2 YFSETQ. V lost 3 bases, J lost 4 bases, and 8 bases stayed unmatched. Original handling: Estimates of nucleated cell counts were drawn from the amplification of reference gene primers. Generated by immunoSEQ multiplex PCR, the TCRdb table keeps only in-frame clones and is missing some. The V and J calls and clone size were taken over from that table, and D and trimming were inferred from the DNA. Of under 55,000 clones listed, around four fifths are singletons. This receptor was identified in a man aged 50 to 60 with acute or convalescent COVID-19. The sequencing input was peripheral blood. The chain links TRBV5-1 to TRBJ1-2; 8 nucleotides agree with TRBD1. This CDR3 reads CASSSDRGSIYGYTF. Here the CDR3 DNA reads TGCGCCAGCAGCTCCGACAGGGGTAGTATCTATGGCTACACCTTC.